These T cell receptor beta chains were read from a single sample in a study of T cell changes during pregnancy in multiple sclerosis. The table came from immunoSEQ multiplex PCR; TCRdb's copy has only in-frame clones and leaves some out. The table has about 67,000 clones, around 93% seen once. The sequencing used peripheral blood, collected in the second trimester of pregnancy. The receptors were sampled from a female donor in good health, enrolled as a control in a pregnancy study. The CDR3 runs from the conserved cysteine through the conserved F or W. The D gene is left open where the match is weak.

V	J	D	CDR3	DNA
TRBV5-4	TRBJ2-1	TRBD2	CASSIGLAGDNEQFF	TGTGCCAGCAGCATCGGACTAGCGGGAGACAATGAGCAGTTCTTC
TRBV27	TRBJ2-4	TRBD2	CASSPRPSGGGGATKNIQYF	TGTGCCAGCAGCCCACGCCCTAGCGGGGGGGGCGGGGCGACCAAAAACATTCAGTACTTC
TRBV6-5	TRBJ2-7	TRBD2	CASPRLGRGSYEQYF	TGTGCCAGCCCTCGGCTCGGGCGGGGGTCCTACGAGCAGTACTTC
TRBV5-1	TRBJ2-2	NA	CASSPQRNTGELFF	TGCGCCAGCAGCCCTCAGCGGAACACCGGGGAGCTGTTTTTT
TRBV7-2	TRBJ2-5	NA	CASSLGVTAQRAQYF	TGTGCCAGCAGCTTAGGGGTAACTGCCCAACGGGCCCAGTACTTC
TRBV27	TRBJ2-7	TRBD2	CASRPGGKVYEQYF	TGTGCCAGCAGACCGGGAGGGAAGGTCTACGAGCAGTACTTC
TRBV7-2	TRBJ2-7	TRBD1	CASRGTGASYEQYF	TGTGCCAGCAGGGGGACAGGGGCCTCCTACGAGCAGTACTTC
TRBV4-1	TRBJ2-1	NA	CASSQASHLRDSYNEQFF	TGCGCCAGCAGCCAAGCTTCTCACCTCCGGGACTCCTACAATGAGCAGTTCTTC
TRBV7-2	TRBJ2-1	TRBD2	CASSARGGSYNEQFF	TGTGCCAGCAGTGCCCGGGGGGGGTCGTACAATGAGCAGTTCTTC
TRBV7-9	TRBJ1-5	NA	CASSLLGDQPQHF	TGTGCCAGCAGCCTCCTAGGCGACCAGCCCCAGCATTTT
TRBV30	TRBJ1-2	TRBD1	CAWSVRYRGYSNGYTF	TGTGCCTGGAGTGTGCGGTACAGGGGATATTCCAATGGCTACACCTTC
TRBV6-1	TRBJ2-7	TRBD1	CASSLTGARGDEQYF	TGTGCCAGCAGCCTAACAGGGGCCCGGGGCGACGAGCAGTACTTC
TRBV28	TRBJ2-1	NA	CASSYPSTSSYNEQFF	TGTGCCAGCAGTTATCCAAGCACGTCCTCCTACAATGAGCAGTTCTTC
TRBV6-5	TRBJ2-7	TRBD1	CASSYLDRAREQYF	TGTGCCAGCAGTTACTTGGACAGGGCTCGCGAGCAGTACTTC
TRBV30	TRBJ2-7	NA	CAWRPTAGGEQYF	TGTGCCTGGAGACCGACAGCCGGGGGCGAGCAGTACTTC
TRBV11-3	TRBJ2-1	NA	CASSFSQNNEQFF	TGTGCCAGCAGCTTTTCCCAAAACAATGAGCAGTTCTTC
TRBV7-9	TRBJ1-2	NA	CASSLSGFGYTF	TGTGCCAGCAGCTTATCAGGGTTTGGCTACACCTTC
TRBV2	TRBJ2-7	TRBD2	CASNPGLAGPYEQYF	TGTGCCAGCAACCCGGGACTAGCGGGCCCCTACGAGCAGTACTTC